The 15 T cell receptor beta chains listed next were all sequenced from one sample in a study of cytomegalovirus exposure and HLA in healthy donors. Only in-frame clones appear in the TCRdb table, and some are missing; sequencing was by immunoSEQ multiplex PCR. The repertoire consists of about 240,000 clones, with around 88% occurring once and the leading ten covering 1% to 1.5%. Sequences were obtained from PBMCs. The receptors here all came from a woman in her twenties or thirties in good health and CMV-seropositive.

The CDR3 nucleotides read TGTGCCAGCAGTTTCGATCCAAAGGGGTTTGTGGAAAAACTGTTTTTT. Translation gives CASSFDPKGFVEKLFF. The chain is built from TRBV6-6 and TRBJ1-4; TRBD1 might be the D (5 bases). Germline assignment: CDR1 MNHNY and CDR2 SVGAGI (reference sequence). This CDR3 spans 16 amino acids. Trimming pared 4 bases from V and 8 bases from J, leaving 20 bases between.

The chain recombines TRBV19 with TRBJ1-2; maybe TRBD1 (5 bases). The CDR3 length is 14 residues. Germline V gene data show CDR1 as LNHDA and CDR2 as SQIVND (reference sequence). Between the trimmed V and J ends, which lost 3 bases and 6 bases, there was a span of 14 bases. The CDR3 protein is CASSIRLTADGYTF. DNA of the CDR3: TGTGCCAGTAGTATTAGGTTGACAGCAGATGGCTACACCTTC. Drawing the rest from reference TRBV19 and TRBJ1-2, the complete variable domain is DGGITQSPKYLFRKEGQNVTLSCEQNLNHDAMYWYRQDPGQGLRLIYYSQIVNDFQKGDIAEGYSVSREKKESFPLTVTSAQKNPTAFYLCASSIRLTADGYTFGSGTRLTVV.

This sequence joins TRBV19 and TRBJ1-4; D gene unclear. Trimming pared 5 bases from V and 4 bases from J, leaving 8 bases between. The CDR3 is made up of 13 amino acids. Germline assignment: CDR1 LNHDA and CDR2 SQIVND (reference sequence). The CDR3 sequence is CASSPENNEKLFF. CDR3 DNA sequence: TGTGCCAGTAGTCCCGAGAATAATGAAAAACTGTTTTTT. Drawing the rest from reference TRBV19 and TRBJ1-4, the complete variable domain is DGGITQSPKYLFRKEGQNVTLSCEQNLNHDAMYWYRQDPGQGLRLIYYSQIVNDFQKGDIAEGYSVSREKKESFPLTVTSAQKNPTAFYLCASSPENNEKLFFGSGTQLSVL.

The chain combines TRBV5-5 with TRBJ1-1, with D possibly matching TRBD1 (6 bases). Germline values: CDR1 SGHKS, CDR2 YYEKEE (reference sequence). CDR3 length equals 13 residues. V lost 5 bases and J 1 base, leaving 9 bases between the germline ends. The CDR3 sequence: CASRGQPNTEAFF. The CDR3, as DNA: TGTGCCAGCAGGGGACAACCGAACACTGAAGCTTTCTTT.

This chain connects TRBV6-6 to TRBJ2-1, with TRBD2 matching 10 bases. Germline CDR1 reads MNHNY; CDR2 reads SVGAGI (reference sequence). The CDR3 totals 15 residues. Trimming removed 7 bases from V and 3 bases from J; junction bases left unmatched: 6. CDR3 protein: CASNPLAGDYNEQFF. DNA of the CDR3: TGTGCCAGCAATCCTCTAGCGGGAGACTACAATGAGCAGTTCTTC.

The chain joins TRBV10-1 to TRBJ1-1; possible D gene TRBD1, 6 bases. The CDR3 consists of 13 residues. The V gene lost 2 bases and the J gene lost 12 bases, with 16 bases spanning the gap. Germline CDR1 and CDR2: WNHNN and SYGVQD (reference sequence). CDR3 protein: CASSEKQGLRPFF. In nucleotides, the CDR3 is TGCGCCAGCAGTGAGAAGCAGGGGCTTCGTCCTTTCTTT.

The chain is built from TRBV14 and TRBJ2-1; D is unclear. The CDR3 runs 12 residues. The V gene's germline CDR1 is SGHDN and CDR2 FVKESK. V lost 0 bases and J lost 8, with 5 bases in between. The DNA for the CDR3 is TGTGCCAGCAGCCAAGATTTCTATGAGCAGTTCTTC. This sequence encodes CASSQDFYEQFF.

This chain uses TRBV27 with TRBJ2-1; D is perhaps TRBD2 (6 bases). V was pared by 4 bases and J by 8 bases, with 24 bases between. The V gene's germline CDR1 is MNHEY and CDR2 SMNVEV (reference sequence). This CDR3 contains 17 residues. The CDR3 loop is CASSSFSGEHGWDEQFF. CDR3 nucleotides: TGTGCCAGCAGTTCTTTTTCGGGGGAGCATGGTTGGGATGAGCAGTTCTTC.

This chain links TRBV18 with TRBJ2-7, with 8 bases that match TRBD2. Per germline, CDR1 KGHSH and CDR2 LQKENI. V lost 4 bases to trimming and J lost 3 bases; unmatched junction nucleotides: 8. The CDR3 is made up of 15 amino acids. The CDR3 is CASSLRSGSDYEQYF. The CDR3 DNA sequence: TGTGCCAGCTCACTAAGAAGCGGGAGTGACTACGAGCAGTACTTC. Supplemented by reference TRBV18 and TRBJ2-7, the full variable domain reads NAGVMQNPRHLVRRRGQEARLRCSPMKGHSHVYWYRQLPEEGLKFMVYLQKENIIDESGMPKERFSAEFPKEGPSILRIQQVVRGDSAAYFCASSLRSGSDYEQYFGPGTRLTVT.

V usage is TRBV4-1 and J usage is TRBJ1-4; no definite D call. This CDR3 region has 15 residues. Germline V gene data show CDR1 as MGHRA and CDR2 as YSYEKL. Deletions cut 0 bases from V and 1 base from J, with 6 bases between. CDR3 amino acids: CASSQEDITNEKLFF. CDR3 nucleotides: TGCGCCAGCAGCCAAGAAGACATAACTAATGAAAAACTGTTTTTT.

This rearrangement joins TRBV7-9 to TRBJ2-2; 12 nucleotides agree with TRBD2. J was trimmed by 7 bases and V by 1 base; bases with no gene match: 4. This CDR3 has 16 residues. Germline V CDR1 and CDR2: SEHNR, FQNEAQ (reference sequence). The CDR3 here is CASSLGLAGAVGELFF. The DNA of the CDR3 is TGTGCCAGCAGCTTAGGACTAGCGGGAGCCGTCGGGGAGCTGTTTTTT.

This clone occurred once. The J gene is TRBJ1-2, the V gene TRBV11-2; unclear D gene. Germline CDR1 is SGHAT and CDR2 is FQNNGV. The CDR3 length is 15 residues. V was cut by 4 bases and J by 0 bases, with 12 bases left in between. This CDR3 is CASSYPQRANYGYTF. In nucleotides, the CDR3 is TGTGCCAGCAGCTACCCACAGAGAGCTAACTATGGCTACACCTTC.

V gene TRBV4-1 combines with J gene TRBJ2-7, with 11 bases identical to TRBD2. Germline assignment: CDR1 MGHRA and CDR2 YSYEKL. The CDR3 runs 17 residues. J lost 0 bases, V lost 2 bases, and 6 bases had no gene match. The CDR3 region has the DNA TGCGCCAGCAGCCAATTAGCGGGAGGGACATTCTCCTACGAGCAGTACTTC. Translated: CASSQLAGGTFSYEQYF.

The CDR3 protein is CASRFTGNGYTF. The DNA for the CDR3 is TGTGCCAGCAGATTTACAGGGAACGGCTACACCTTC. The gene calls are TRBV28 and TRBJ1-2, with D possibly matching TRBD1 (6 bases). V dropped 6 bases and J dropped 8 bases, with 13 bases sitting between them. The CDR3 extends over 12 amino acids. Germline CDR1 and CDR2: MDHEN and SYDVKM.

The CDR3 DNA sequence: TGTGCCAGCTACCCTCCGGGACAGCCGGTCTACGAGCAGTACTTC. This sequence encodes CASYPPGQPVYEQYF. The chain employs TRBV7-9 and TRBJ2-7, with TRBD1 matching over 7 bases. Germline-derived CDR1 and CDR2 are SEHNR and FQNEAQ (reference sequence). J gave up 3 bases and V 8 bases, and 13 bases lay outside the gene matches. This CDR3 is 15 amino acids long.